The 21 T cell receptor beta chains in this list originate from one sample, sequenced in a study of blood T cell repertoires in COVID-19. The method was immunoSEQ multiplex PCR; TCRdb's version includes in-frame clones alone and lacks a portion of them. The repertoire includes under 500,000 clones, 80% to 90% of them detected once, and 1% to 1.3% sits in the top ten. The sample comprised PBMCs or T cells enriched from blood (not recorded which). The source of these receptors is a man between 25 and 39 years old who had recovered from COVID-19.

The chain joins TRBV7-9 to TRBJ2-7; perhaps TRBD2 as D (5 bases). The V end was cut by 2 bases, the J end by 2 bases, with 10 bases between. Looked up from germline, CDR1 is SEHNR and CDR2 is FQNEAQ (reference sequence). The CDR3 covers 14 residues. In DNA, the CDR3 is TGTGCCAGCAGCTTACCTAGCAAACCCTACGAGCAGTACTTC. Amino acids: CASSLPSKPYEQYF.

Comments on this clone: The sample carries other DNA sequences with the same CDR3. The V and J genes are TRBV9 and TRBJ2-5; D remains ambiguous. Germline lookup yields CDR1 SGDLS and CDR2 YYNGEE. The CDR3 covers 14 residues. V gave up 2 bases and J gave up 1 base, with 9 bases separating them. In nucleotides, the CDR3 is TGTGCCAGCAGCGTCGCAGGAACCCAAGAGACCCAGTACTTC. It specifies CASSVAGTQETQYF.

This rearrangement joins TRBV27 to TRBJ2-7, with D possibly being TRBD2 (6 bases). V was clipped by 6 bases and J by 5 bases, with 29 bases between them. The CDR3 is 18 amino acids. Germline values: CDR1 MNHEY, CDR2 SMNVEV (reference sequence). The DNA of the CDR3 is TGTGCCAGCAGGGGCGGGGTGGGAGGCGGACCCTCCCGGCACGAGCAGTACTTC. Translation: CASRGGVGGGPSRHEQYF.

The rearrangement uses TRBV9 and TRBJ1-4; TRBD1 aligns across 7 bases. Germline CDR1 reads SGDLS; CDR2 reads YYNGEE. Trimming removed 4 bases from V and 7 bases from J; junction bases left unmatched: 10. There are 15 residues in the CDR3. The CDR3: CASSSAGQIGEKLFF. In DNA, the CDR3 is TGTGCCAGCAGCTCGGCGGGACAGATTGGTGAAAAACTGTTTTTT.

V is TRBV4-1 and J is TRBJ2-3, with 7 positions matching TRBD2. The CDR3 spans 18 residues. V lost 0 bases to trimming and J lost 3 bases; unmatched junction nucleotides: 12. Looked up from germline, CDR1 is MGHRA and CDR2 is YSYEKL. In DNA form, the CDR3 reads TGCGCCAGCAGCCAAGATCGGTCTGGAGCGGGATGGACAGATACGCAGTATTTT. Its protein is CASSQDRSGAGWTDTQYF.

The J gene is TRBJ1-5, the V gene TRBV18, with a weak D call TRBD1 (6 bases). The CDR3 length is 12 residues. The germline CDR1 and CDR2 sequences are KGHSH and LQKENI. V lost 3 bases to trimming and J lost 11 bases, with 11 bases between them. The CDR3 region has the DNA TGTGCCAGCTCACCGGACAGCTTCTCCCAGCATTTT. This sequence encodes CASSPDSFSQHF.

In this sample, this clone turned up once. J is TRBJ2-5 and V is TRBV5-1; 9 positions match TRBD2. Unmatched junction bases numbered 7, after V lost 5 bases and J lost 2 bases. CDR1 SGHRS and CDR2 YFSETQ come from the germline V gene. CDR3 length: 15 residues. CDR3 loop: CASSSSGSGQETQYF. DNA of the CDR3: TGCGCCAGCAGTAGTAGCGGGAGTGGGCAAGAGACCCAGTACTTC.

The V and J genes are TRBV27 and TRBJ1-2; TRBD1 matches 7 bases. The junction had 12 bases not matched to a gene; V was cut back by 7 bases and J by 4 bases. This CDR3 is 15 amino acids long. CDR1 is MNHEY, CDR2 SMNVEV, per germline (reference sequence). CDR3 residues: CASKIGGGAGYGYTF. Written as DNA, the CDR3 is TGTGCCAGCAAGATCGGAGGGGGCGCTGGCTATGGCTACACCTTC.

This clone came up once. This chain joins TRBV18 and TRBJ1-1; 12 bases align to TRBD1. V lost 4 bases to trimming and J lost 4 bases; unmatched junction nucleotides: 1. Germline CDR1 KGHSH, CDR2 LQKENI. There are 14 residues in the CDR3. The CDR3 nucleotides read TGTGCCAGCTCACAGGGACAGGGGGCCACTGAAGCTTTCTTT. This sequence encodes CASSQGQGATEAFF.

The DNA of the CDR3 is TGCAGCGTTGACCGAGCGGGAGGTACCGGGGAGCTGTTTTTT. Translated: CSVDRAGGTGELFF. This chain uses TRBV29-1 with TRBJ2-2; the match to TRBD2 covers 9 bases. Trimming cost V 3 bases and J 5 bases; bases outside gene matches: 4. Germline V gene lookup returns CDR1 SQVTM and CDR2 ANQGSEA. The CDR3 spans 14 residues.

The chain combines TRBV9 with TRBJ2-7; D ambiguous. V lost 4 bases and J lost 3, with 11 bases in between. Germline loops: CDR1 SGDLS, CDR2 YYNGEE. The CDR3 is 13 amino acids. CDR3 bases: TGTGCCAGCAGCCCCCAGGATAACTACGAGCAGTACTTC. Amino acids: CASSPQDNYEQYF. The whole variable domain, filled in from reference TRBV9 and TRBJ2-7, reads DSGVTQTPKHLITATGQRVTLRCSPRSGDLSVYWYQQSLDQGLQFLIQYYNGEERAKGNILERFSAQQFPDLHSELNLSSLELGDSALYFCASSPQDNYEQYFGPGTRLTVT.

The chain links TRBV19 to TRBJ2-5, with 7 bases matching TRBD1. This CDR3 contains 14 residues. J was trimmed by 4 bases and V by 4 bases; bases with no gene match: 6. Per germline, CDR1 LNHDA and CDR2 SQIVND (reference sequence). CDR3 nucleotides: TGTGCCAGTAGTACAGCCGGGACAGTAGAGACCCAGTACTTC. Its translation is CASSTAGTVETQYF. Looking up the rest from reference TRBV19 and TRBJ2-5 gives the full variable domain: DGGITQSPKYLFRKEGQNVTLSCEQNLNHDAMYWYRQDPGQGLRLIYYSQIVNDFQKGDIAEGYSVSREKKESFPLTVTSAQKNPTAFYLCASSTAGTVETQYFGPGTRLLVL.

The chain links TRBV2 to TRBJ2-2; 7 positions agree with TRBD2. CDR3 length: 13 amino acids. CDR1 SNHLY and CDR2 FYNNEI come from the germline V gene. J was trimmed by 4 bases and V by 7 bases; bases with no gene match: 3. The CDR3 coding sequence is TGTGCCAGCAATCTAGCGGCCACCGGGGAGCTGTTTTTT. This translates into CASNLAATGELFF.

The count of this clone is one. The chain uses TRBV12-5 and TRBJ2-5, with TRBD1 matching 7 bases. Trimming removed 5 bases from V and 7 bases from J; junction bases left unmatched: 7. The CDR3 runs to 13 residues. The germline V gene has CDR1 LGHNT and CDR2 FRNRAP. The CDR3 nucleotides read TGTGCTAGTGGTCCGGGACAGCCGGGGACCCAGTACTTC. Its protein product is CASGPGQPGTQYF.

The chain combines TRBV7-7 with TRBJ2-2; 9 bases line up with TRBD2. This CDR3 comprises 15 residues. The V gene's germline CDR1 is SSHAT and CDR2 FNYEAQ (reference sequence). J lost 7 bases, V lost 3 bases, and 6 bases had no gene match. The CDR3 spells CASSFGGRESGELFF. The CDR3 bases are TGTGCCAGCAGCTTCGGCGGGAGGGAAAGCGGGGAGCTGTTTTTT.

The chain has TRBV5-1 and TRBJ1-2, with D possibly TRBD1 on 6 matching bases. Per the germline V gene, CDR1 is SGHRS and CDR2 is YFSETQ. This CDR3 contains 15 residues. The V end was cut by 5 bases, the J end by 7 bases, with 21 bases between. CDR3 loop: CASRRHTEDRAGYTF. In DNA form, the CDR3 reads TGCGCCAGCAGACGGCATACGGAGGACAGAGCTGGCTACACCTTC.

The gene calls are TRBV28 and TRBJ2-2; 7 bases match TRBD1. The junction had 5 bases not matched to a gene; V was cut back by 6 bases and J by 1 base. The CDR3 contains 15 residues. Per the germline V gene, CDR1 is MDHEN and CDR2 is SYDVKM. The CDR3 protein is CASSNYRGNTGELFF. The CDR3 DNA reads TGTGCCAGCAGCAATTACAGGGGGAACACCGGGGAGCTGTTTTTT.

The V call is TRBV5-1, the J call TRBJ1-1; D gene uncertain. This CDR3 is built from 16 residues. Per germline, CDR1 SGHRS and CDR2 YFSETQ. Trimming stripped 4 bases from V and 1 base from J, with 17 bases between. The CDR3: CASSQITGSENTEAFF. In DNA, the CDR3 is TGCGCCAGCAGCCAAATTACCGGGAGCGAGAACACTGAAGCTTTCTTT.

Details on this clone: An end of the junction does not agree with germline; a read error may underlie this. This CDR3 is also generated by other DNA sequences in the sample. The chain is built from TRBV5-1 and TRBJ1-6; 10 nucleotides align to TRBD1. Germline assignment: CDR1 SGHRS and CDR2 YFSETQ. CDR3 length equals 15 residues. CDR3 sequence reads: CASSLAGTGVSPLHF. DNA of the CDR3: TGCGCCAGCAGTTTGGCCGGGACAGGGGTATCACCCCTCCACTTT.

The rearrangement joins TRBV5-4 to TRBJ2-7, with TRBD1 as a possible D gene (6 bases). Germline V gene lookup returns CDR1 SGHNT and CDR2 YYREEE (reference sequence). The CDR3 loop spans 12 amino acids. V was clipped by 5 bases and J by 6 bases, with 12 bases between them. DNA of the CDR3: TGTGCCAGCAGTGATACAGGGATCGAGCAGTACTTC. Encoded protein: CASSDTGIEQYF.

In its sample, this clone was seen once. The rearrangement joins TRBV19 to TRBJ2-3; maybe TRBD1 (5 bases). Trimming took off 1 base at V and 0 bases at J, with 17 bases between the two ends. The CDR3 length is 18 residues. Germline lookup yields CDR1 LNHDA and CDR2 SQIVND (reference sequence). This chain's CDR3 is CASSIVVDTGSSTDTQYF. The DNA for the CDR3 is TGTGCCAGTAGTATAGTTGTGGACACCGGATCTAGCACAGATACGCAGTATTTT.